Listed here is a single T cell receptor (beta chain). Its specificity is unknown. This entry is derived from a study of blood T cells in healthy people across ages. The study, taken as a whole, reports: Estimated diversity across one million T cells was deemed an underestimate.

Trimming pared 2 bases from V and 1 base from J, leaving 12 bases between. The CDR3 consists of 16 residues. CDR1 is MNHEY, CDR2 SVGEGT, per germline. Every donor contributed roughly 10 milliliters of peripheral blood by blood draw. Per-sample PBMC isolation yielded at least 7 million cells. Primed by a sample-barcoded 5' primer and a J-beta primer mix, a second PCR proceeded for about 6 to 12 cycles. Every cDNA molecule carried a tag from a template-switch adaptor bearing 12 random nucleotides. TCRdb redid the calling of the 5' RACE reads with MiXCR, one entry per CDR3 protein. The repertoire includes more than 1.4 million distinct CDR3 sequences, roughly 45% of them detected once, and roughly 7.9% sits in the top ten.

The sequenced material came from blood. This chain links TRBV6-2 or TRBV6-3 with TRBJ1-5; D may be TRBD1 (6 bases). The receptor was isolated from a woman aged 18-29 years in good health. CDR3: CASSYTGQPSNQPQHF. The DNA for the CDR3 is TGTGCCAGCAGTTACACGGGACAACCGAGCAATCAGCCCCAGCATTTT.